The subject of this entry is one TCR beta chain. This specimen comes from a study of CD8 T cells in Susac syndrome. Study at large: Treatment at blood withdrawal was none, corticosteroids, or intravenous immunoglobulin alone in Susac syndrome patients.

Roughly 0.5 to 1 ug RNA was reverse transcribed with random hexamers. The method of amplification for TCR beta CDR3 was immunoSEQ multiplex PCR, covering 54 Vbeta and 13 Jbeta. TCRdb fed the immunoSEQ multiplex PCR reads into MiXCR, producing one record per CDR3 protein. The sample lists about 120,000 distinct CDR3 sequences, roughly 95% seen once, with 0.12% to 0.15% in the top ten. Sequencing used CD4+ T cells from PBMCs. This clonotype was sampled from a human donor with Susac syndrome.

This chain's CDR3 is CASSPLGGGSYEQYF. CDR3 nucleotide sequence: TGTGCCAGCTCACCACTGGGGGGAGGCTCCTACGAGCAGTACTTC. This chain links TRBV18 with TRBJ2-7; D possibly corresponds to TRBD2 (6 bases). Trimming shortened V by 1 base and J by 0 bases, and 10 bases separated the two germline ends. This CDR3 is built from 15 residues. CDR1 and CDR2 (germline): KGHSH, LQKENI.